The clone carrying this TCR beta chain was detected only a few times. What it recognizes is unknown. The sample is drawn from a study of T cell repertoires in cytomegalovirus infection. Whole-study context: The authors relied on CMV epitopes, both recently identified HLA-C-restricted and well-studied HLA-B-restricted. Public TCR beta signatures marked donors with CMV infection and the matching HLA.

The germline V and J ends were trimmed by 5 bases and 3 bases, with 13 bases remaining between them. This CDR3 is built from 14 residues. TCRdb reanalysed the reads using MiXCR and keeps one entry per CDR3 protein. The sample includes approximately 1,000,000 distinct CDR3 sequences, less than 35% of them seen just once. The gene calls are TRBV12-3 or TRBV12-4 and TRBJ1-1; D might be TRBD1 (6 bases). This clonotype was sampled from a human donor in good health (CMV status not recorded). Some clones in this sample may be carry-over from other donors' samples. The specimen comprised cultured CD8+ T cells from PBMCs, sampled from culture after CMV antigen stimulation. The CDR3 protein is CASSRGSWDTEAFF. CDR3 coding DNA: TGTGCCAGCAGTAGGGGGTCTTGGGACACTGAAGCTTTCTTT.